This T cell receptor beta chain comes out of a study of cytomegalovirus exposure and HLA in healthy donors. Primers for the PCR totalled 60 Vbeta and 13 Jbeta. TCRdb's copy holds only in-frame clones and misses some; the assay was immunoSEQ multiplex PCR. The sample has roughly 100,000 clones; 76% are singletons. With 5 bases clipped from V and 0 bases from J, the junction kept 10 bases outside the gene matches. This CDR3 region has 18 residues. Looked up from germline, CDR1 is KGHSH and CDR2 is LQKENI. This clone was found once. The gene calls are TRBV18 and TRBJ2-1, with 10 bases that match TRBD2. This TCR came from a man aged 35-49 years in good health and CMV-seropositive. The sample was PBMCs. The CDR3 is CASSDWASGGSSYNEQFF. The CDR3 region has the DNA TGTGCCAGCTCAGATTGGGCTAGCGGGGGCAGCTCCTACAATGAGCAGTTCTTC.